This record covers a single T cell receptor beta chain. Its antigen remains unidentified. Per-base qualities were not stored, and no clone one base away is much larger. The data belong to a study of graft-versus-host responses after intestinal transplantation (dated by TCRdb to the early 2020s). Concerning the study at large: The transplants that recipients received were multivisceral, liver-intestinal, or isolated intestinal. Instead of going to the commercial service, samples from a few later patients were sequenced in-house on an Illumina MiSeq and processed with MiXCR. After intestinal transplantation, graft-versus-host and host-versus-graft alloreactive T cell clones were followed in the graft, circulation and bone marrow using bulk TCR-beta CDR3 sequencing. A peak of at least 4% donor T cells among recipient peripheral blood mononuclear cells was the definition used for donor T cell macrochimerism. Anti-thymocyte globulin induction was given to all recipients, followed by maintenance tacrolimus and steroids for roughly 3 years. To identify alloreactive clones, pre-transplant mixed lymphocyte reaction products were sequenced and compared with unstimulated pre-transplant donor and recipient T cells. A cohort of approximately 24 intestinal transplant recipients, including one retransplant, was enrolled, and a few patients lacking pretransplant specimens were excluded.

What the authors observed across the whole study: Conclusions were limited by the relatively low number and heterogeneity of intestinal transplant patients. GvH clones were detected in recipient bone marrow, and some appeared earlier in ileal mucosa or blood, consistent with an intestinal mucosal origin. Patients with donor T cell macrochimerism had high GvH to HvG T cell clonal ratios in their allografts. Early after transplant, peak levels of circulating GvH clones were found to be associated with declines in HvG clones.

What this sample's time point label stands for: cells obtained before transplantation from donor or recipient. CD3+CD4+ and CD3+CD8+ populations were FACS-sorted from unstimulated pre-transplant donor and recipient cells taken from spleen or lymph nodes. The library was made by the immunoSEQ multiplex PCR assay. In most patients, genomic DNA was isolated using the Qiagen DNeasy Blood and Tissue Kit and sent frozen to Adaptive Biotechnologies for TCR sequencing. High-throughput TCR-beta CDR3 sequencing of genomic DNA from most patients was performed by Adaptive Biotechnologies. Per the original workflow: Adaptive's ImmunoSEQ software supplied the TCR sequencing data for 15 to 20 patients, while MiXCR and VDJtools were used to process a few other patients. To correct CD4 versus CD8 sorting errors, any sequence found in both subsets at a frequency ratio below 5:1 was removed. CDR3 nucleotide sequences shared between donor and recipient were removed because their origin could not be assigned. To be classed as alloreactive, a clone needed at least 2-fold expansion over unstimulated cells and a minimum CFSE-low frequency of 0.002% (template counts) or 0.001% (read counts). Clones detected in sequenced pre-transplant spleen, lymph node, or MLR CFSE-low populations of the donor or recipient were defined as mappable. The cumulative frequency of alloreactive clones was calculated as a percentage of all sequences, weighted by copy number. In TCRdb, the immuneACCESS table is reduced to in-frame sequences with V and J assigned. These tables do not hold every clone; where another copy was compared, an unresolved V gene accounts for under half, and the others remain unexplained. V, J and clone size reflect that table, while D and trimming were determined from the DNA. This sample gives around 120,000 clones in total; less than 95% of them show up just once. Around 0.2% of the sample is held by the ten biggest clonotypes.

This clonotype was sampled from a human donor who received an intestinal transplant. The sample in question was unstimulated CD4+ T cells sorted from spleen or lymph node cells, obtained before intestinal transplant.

The DNA sequence follows: TGCGCCAGCAGCCAAGTAGTAACGGGAGGACTTAACAAAAACATTCAGTACTTC. The translation is CASSQVVTGGLNKNIQYF. The chain links TRBV4-1 with TRBJ2-4; 7 central nucleotides agree with TRBD2. Unmatched junction bases come to 12, with V trimmed by 1 base and J by 3 bases. The CDR3 covers 18 residues, taking in both the cysteine and the phenylalanine. Only CDR3 DNA remains: 54 bases, in frame from the first base. CDR1 and CDR2 were assigned from the germline V gene as MGHRA and YSYEKL.